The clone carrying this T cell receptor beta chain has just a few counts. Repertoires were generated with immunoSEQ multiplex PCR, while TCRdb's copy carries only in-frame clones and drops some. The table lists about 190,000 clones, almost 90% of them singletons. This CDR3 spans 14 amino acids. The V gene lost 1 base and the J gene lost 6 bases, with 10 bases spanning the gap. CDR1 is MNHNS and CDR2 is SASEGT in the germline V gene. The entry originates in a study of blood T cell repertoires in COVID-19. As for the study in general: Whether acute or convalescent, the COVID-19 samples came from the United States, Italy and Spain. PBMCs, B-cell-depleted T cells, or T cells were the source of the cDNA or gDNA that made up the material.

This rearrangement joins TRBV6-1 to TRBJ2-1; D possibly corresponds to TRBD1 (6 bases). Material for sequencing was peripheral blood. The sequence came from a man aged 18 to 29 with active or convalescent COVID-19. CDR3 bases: TGTGCCAGCAGTGAAGGGGGGCTAGCCAATGAGCAGTTCTTC. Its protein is CASSEGGLANEQFF.